This T cell receptor beta chain stems from a study of OX40 agonist ivuxolimab in advanced cancers. Details on this clone: Antigen: not known.

Data came from immunoSEQ multiplex PCR; TCRdb stores just in-frame clones and leaves some out. The sample includes more than 70,000 clones, 80% to 90% of them seen just once. Autoimmune disease history or systemic immunosuppression barred patients. Peripheral blood came from all dose cohorts at three timepoints. General observations from the study: The investigators did not determine what antigen specificity the expanded peripheral T cells had. Clonal expansion in partial responders at 0.1-3.0 mg/kg ranked among the lowest.

Germline V gene lookup returns CDR1 SGHAT and CDR2 FQNNGV. The CDR3 totals 16 residues. The V gene end was trimmed by 1 base and the J gene end by 3 bases; junction bases not matched to a gene: 3. The chain links TRBV11-2 to TRBJ1-6, with TRBD1 matching 7 bases. Sample: CD4+ or CD8+ T cells sorted from blood, taken in a trial of the OX40 agonist ivuxolimab. The sequence derives from an adult with an advanced solid tumor such as melanoma, head and neck, liver or kidney cancer. The CDR3 protein is CASSLGGGGYNSPLHF. The DNA of the CDR3 is TGTGCCAGCAGCTTAGGAGGGGGCGGCTATAATTCACCCCTCCACTTT.